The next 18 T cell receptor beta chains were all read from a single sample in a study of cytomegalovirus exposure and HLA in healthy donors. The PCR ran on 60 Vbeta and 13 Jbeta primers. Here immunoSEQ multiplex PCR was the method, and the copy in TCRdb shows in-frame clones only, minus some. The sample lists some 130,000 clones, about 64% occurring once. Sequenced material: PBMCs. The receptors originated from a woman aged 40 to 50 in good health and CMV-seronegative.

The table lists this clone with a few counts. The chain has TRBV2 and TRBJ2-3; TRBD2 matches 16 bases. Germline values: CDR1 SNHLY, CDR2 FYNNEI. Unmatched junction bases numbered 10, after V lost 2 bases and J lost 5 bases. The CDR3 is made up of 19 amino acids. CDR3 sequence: CASSEPPGLAGGRVDTQYF. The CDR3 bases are TGTGCCAGCAGTGAACCCCCGGGACTAGCGGGGGGGCGTGTAGATACGCAGTATTTT.

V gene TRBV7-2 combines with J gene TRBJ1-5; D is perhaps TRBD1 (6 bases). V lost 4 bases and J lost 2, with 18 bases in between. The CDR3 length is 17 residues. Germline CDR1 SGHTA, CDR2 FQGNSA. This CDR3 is CASSSSGTGSGNQPQHF. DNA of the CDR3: TGTGCCAGCAGCTCCAGTGGAACAGGGTCTGGCAATCAGCCCCAGCATTTT.

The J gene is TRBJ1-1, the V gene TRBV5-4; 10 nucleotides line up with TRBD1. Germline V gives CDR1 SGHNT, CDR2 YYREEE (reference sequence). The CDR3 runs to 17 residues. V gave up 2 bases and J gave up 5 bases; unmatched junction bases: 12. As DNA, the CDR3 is TGTGCCAGCAGCTTTCTAATCGACAGGGGGCAGAAGACTGAAGCTTTCTTT. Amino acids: CASSFLIDRGQKTEAFF.

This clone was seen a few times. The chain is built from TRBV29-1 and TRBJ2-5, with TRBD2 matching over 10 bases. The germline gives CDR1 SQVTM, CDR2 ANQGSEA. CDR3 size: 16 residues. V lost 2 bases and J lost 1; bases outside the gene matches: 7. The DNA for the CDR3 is TGCAGCGTTGAACCGCGCGGACTAGCGGTCCAAGAGACCCAGTACTTC. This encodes CSVEPRGLAVQETQYF.

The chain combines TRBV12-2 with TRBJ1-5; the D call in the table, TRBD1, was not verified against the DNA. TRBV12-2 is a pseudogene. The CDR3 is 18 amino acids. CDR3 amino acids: CASRLGRQGSISNQPQHF. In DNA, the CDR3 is TGTGCAAGTCGCTTAGGGAGACAGGGATCAATTAGTAATCAGCCCCAGCATTTT.

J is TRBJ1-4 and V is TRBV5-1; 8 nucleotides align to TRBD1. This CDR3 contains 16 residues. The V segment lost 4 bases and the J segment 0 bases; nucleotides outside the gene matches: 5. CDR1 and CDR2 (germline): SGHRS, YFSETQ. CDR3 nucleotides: TGCGCCAGCAGCCCTGGACAGGGTACAACTAATGAAAAACTGTTTTTT. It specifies CASSPGQGTTNEKLFF.

The CDR3 is CASSLGGQRNTEAFF. CDR3 coding DNA: TGTGCCAGCAGCTTAGGGGGCCAAAGGAACACTGAAGCTTTCTTT. V gene TRBV7-9 combines with J gene TRBJ1-1, with a possible D match to TRBD1 (5 bases). Trimming shortened V by 1 base and J by 1 base, and 10 bases separated the two germline ends. This CDR3 contains 15 residues. Germline-derived CDR1 and CDR2 are SEHNR and FQNEAQ (reference sequence).

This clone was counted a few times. The CDR3 DNA reads TGTGCCAGCAGCGTAAATCCTACGCCGTTAAATGAGCAGTTCTTC. Protein: CASSVNPTPLNEQFF. V usage is TRBV9 and J usage is TRBJ2-1; D gene ambiguous. Germline-derived CDR1 and CDR2 are SGDLS and YYNGEE. The CDR3 has 15 amino acids. Trimming left V 1 base short and J 7 bases short, with 15 bases between.

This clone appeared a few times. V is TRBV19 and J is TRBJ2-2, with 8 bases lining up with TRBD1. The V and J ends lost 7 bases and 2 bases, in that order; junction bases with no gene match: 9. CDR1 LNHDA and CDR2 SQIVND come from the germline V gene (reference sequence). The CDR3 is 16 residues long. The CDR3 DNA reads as TGTGCCAGTAATCCGACAGGGGTGCTAAACACCGGGGAGCTGTTTTTT. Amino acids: CASNPTGVLNTGELFF.

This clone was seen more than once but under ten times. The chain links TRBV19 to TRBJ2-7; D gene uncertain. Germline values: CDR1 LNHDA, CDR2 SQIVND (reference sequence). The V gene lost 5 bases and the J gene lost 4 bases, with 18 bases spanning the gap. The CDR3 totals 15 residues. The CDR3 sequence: CASSPRAELRYEQYF. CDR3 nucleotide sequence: TGTGCCAGTAGTCCCAGAGCCGAGCTCAGGTACGAGCAGTACTTC.

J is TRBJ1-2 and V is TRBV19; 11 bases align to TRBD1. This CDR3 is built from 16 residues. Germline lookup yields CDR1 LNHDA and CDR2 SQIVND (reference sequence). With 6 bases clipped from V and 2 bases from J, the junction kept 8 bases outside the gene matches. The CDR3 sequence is CASRELRDRGNYGYTF. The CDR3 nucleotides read TGTGCCAGTAGAGAACTCCGGGACAGGGGGAACTATGGCTACACCTTC.

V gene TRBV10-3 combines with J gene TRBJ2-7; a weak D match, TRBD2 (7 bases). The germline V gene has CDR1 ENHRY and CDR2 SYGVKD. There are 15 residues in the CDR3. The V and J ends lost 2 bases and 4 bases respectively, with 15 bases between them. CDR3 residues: CAISEGGASAYEQYF. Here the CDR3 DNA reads TGTGCCATCAGTGAGGGGGGGGCTTCAGCATACGAGCAGTACTTC.

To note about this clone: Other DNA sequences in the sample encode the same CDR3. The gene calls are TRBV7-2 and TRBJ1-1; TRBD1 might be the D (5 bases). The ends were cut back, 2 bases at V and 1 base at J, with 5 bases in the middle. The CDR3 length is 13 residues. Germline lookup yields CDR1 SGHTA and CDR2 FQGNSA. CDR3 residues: CASSLQGNTEAFF. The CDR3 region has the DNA TGTGCCAGCAGCTTACAGGGGAACACTGAAGCTTTCTTT.

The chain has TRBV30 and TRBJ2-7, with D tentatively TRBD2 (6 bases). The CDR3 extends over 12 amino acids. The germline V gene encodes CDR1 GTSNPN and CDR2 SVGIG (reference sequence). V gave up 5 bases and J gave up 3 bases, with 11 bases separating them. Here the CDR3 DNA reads TGTGCCTGGCGGGACTTACGCTACGAGCAGTACTTC. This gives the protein CAWRDLRYEQYF. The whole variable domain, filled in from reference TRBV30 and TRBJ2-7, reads SQTIHQWPATLVQPVGSPLSLECTVEGTSNPNLYWYRQAAGRGLQLLFYSVGIGQISSEVPQNLSASRPQDRQFILSSKKLLLSDSGFYLCAWRDLRYEQYFGPGTRLTVT.

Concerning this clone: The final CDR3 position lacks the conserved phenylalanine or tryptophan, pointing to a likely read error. The CDR3: CASSVEGEGNTIYL. Written as DNA, the CDR3 is TGTGCCAGCAGCGTAGAAGGGGAGGGAAACACCATATATCTT. V gene TRBV9 combines with J gene TRBJ1-3, with D perhaps matching TRBD1 (5 bases). Trimming took 0 bases from V and 4 from J, leaving 8 bases between them. Germline CDR1 reads SGDLS; CDR2 reads YYNGEE. The CDR3 loop spans 14 amino acids.

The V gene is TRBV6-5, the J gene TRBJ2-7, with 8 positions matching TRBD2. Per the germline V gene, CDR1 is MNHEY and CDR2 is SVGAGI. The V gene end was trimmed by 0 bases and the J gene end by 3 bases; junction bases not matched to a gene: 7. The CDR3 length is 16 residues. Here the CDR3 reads CASSYSISGGDYEQYF. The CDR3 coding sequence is TGTGCCAGCAGTTACTCGATAAGCGGGGGTGACTACGAGCAGTACTTC.

The CDR3 loop reads CASSRSGANVLTF. CDR3 nucleotide sequence: TGTGCCAGCAGCCGGTCTGGGGCCAACGTCCTGACTTTC. This chain links TRBV7-6 with TRBJ2-6; D call uncertain. The germline V gene encodes CDR1 SGHVS and CDR2 FNYEAQ. Trimming shortened V by 5 bases and J by 1 base, and 3 bases separated the two germline ends. The length of the CDR3 is 13 residues.

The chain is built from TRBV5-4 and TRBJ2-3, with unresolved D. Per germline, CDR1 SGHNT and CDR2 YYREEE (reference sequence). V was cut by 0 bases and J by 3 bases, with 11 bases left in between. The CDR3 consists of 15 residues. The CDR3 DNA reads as TGTGCCAGCAGCTTGGCGACGGGTGGGACAGATACGCAGTATTTT. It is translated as CASSLATGGTDTQYF.